Listed below are T cell receptor beta chains from one sample, sequenced in a study of T cells in Graves' hyperthyroidism and ophthalmopathy. TCRdb re-analysed the multiplex PCR reads in MiXCR, keeping a single row per CDR3 protein. The table lists about 640,000 distinct CDR3 sequences, about a fifth of them singletons. Sequencing used blood. The receptor source for this set is a man in his thirties or forties with Graves' ophthalmopathy. CDR3s include the opening cysteine and the closing phenylalanine or tryptophan. Rows may omit the clone size; those that give it use once, few, many or a size class.

J | length | size | V | CDR3
TRBJ2-7 | 13 | many | TRBV5-1 | CASSSEHSYEQYF
TRBJ2-1 | 15 | - | TRBV5-6 | CASSLTPSGRIEQFF
TRBJ2-4 | 15 | - | TRBV19 | CASRLSGMGKNIQYF
TRBJ2-5 | 14 | few | TRBV7-2 | CASSLGTYIETQYF
TRBJ2-1 | 15 | many | TRBV5-1 | CASTSGTGSYNEQFF
TRBJ2-7 | 15 | few | TRBV5-1 | CASSLGGQGPYEQYF
TRBJ2-1 | 11 | many | TRBV29-1 | CSVGATNEQFF
TRBJ2-1 | 16 | - | TRBV14 | CASSHSGRRPDNEQFF
TRBJ1-1 | 13 | few | TRBV7-9 | CASSFDVGTEAFF
TRBJ2-1 | 14 | many | TRBV6-1 | CASSEARSDNEQFF